This T cell receptor (beta chain) came from a study of identical twins. Study observations and caveats: The analysis was cross-sectional rather than longitudinal within donors.

Only a few counts were recorded for this clonotype. Its specificity is unknown. A template switching step contributed a universal primer site, while unique molecular identifiers were present in the cDNA. MiXCR was run by TCRdb on the 5' RACE reads, yielding one entry per CDR3 protein. The table includes some 460,000 distinct CDR3 sequences, over 12% detected once. CDR3 length: 15 residues. V shed 1 base, J shed 2 bases, and the junction held 5 bases outside the gene matches. Germline assignment: CDR1 DFQATT and CDR2 SNEGSKA (reference sequence). Healthy Caucasians supplied all donations. This sample was shared with a second study, whose subject was yellow fever vaccine responses in identical twins. From that second work: Each twin's T cell response to the vaccine was reported to look partly convergent and partly personalized.

The sequence was collected from a young woman in good health. Sample: CD4+ T cells sorted from blood. The V gene is TRBV20-1, the J gene TRBJ2-5; 9 bases fit TRBD2. Here the CDR3 reads CSARVAGADQETQYF. In DNA, the CDR3 is TGCAGTGCTAGAGTAGCGGGAGCTGATCAAGAGACCCAGTACTTC.